The TCR beta chain described here comes from a study of blood T cell repertoires in COVID-19. Study summary: The origin of the acute and convalescent COVID-19 samples was the United States, Italy and Spain. PBMCs, B-cell-depleted T cells, or T cells were the source of the cDNA or gDNA that made up the material.

Under the authors' procedure: Reference gene primers were amplified, and this amplification served to estimate nucleated cell counts. Sequencing was performed with immunoSEQ multiplex PCR; in TCRdb, only in-frame clones are kept and a portion is missing. V and J calls and clone size follow that table, whereas D and trimming were derived from the DNA. The profile covers under 100,000 clones, with around 87% appearing a single time and 15% to 20% taken by the ten largest. Sequencing was carried out using peripheral blood. The origin of this receptor is a human donor in a cohort sampled during active COVID-19.

The CDR3 spells CAWSPPPRLAATYEQYF. CDR3 DNA sequence: TGTGCCTGGAGTCCACCGCCCCGACTAGCGGCCACCTACGAGCAGTACTTC. The V call is TRBV30, the J call TRBJ2-7; 9 bases align to TRBD2. The germline V gene encodes CDR1 GTSNPN and CDR2 SVGIG (reference sequence). Trimming removed 2 bases from V and 2 bases from J; junction bases left unmatched: 13. The CDR3 extends over 17 amino acids.